What follows describes a single T cell receptor (beta chain). The data are from a study of T cell repertoires in cytomegalovirus infection. Study context: Indications came from public TCR beta signatures; they pointed to CMV infection and to a matching HLA type.

Via MiXCR, TCRdb re-called the reads, giving one row per CDR3 protein. This sample yields around 740,000 distinct CDR3 sequences, of which 35% are seen a single time; about 2.8% belongs to the top ten. This TCR was sampled from a human donor in good health (CMV status not recorded). Some clones in this sample may be carry-over from other donors' samples. The specimen was PBMCs.

The CDR3 protein is CASSPYGVNGYTF. In nucleotides, the CDR3 is TGTGCCAGCAGCCCATACGGGGTTAATGGCTACACCTTC. The V gene is TRBV7-8, the J gene TRBJ1-2, with D unclear. V lost 5 bases to trimming and J lost 6 bases, with 13 bases between them. This CDR3 region has 13 residues. Germline V lookup: CDR1 SGHVS, CDR2 FQNEAQ.